Each of the 8 T cell receptor beta chains below was sequenced from the same sample in a study of vaccination effects on CD4 cells after COVID-19. Pools of viral peptides were used by the ViraFEST assay to expand antigen-specific CD4+ T cells ahead of sequencing. Isolation of CD4+ T cells took place after less than 12 days of culture. The cohort was immunized with two doses of either the BNT162b2 or mRNA-1273 vaccine. Sequencing was performed with immunoSEQ multiplex PCR; in TCRdb, only in-frame clones are kept and a portion is missing. Here the sample spans fewer than 85,000 clones, around three quarters being singletons. These receptors have no identified antigens. Sequenced material: CD4+ T cells from PBMCs cultured with HCoV-OC43 spike peptides, taken after COVID-19 vaccination. Stated subset: HCoV-OC43 spike overlapping peptide pool stimulation. Receptors were obtained from a human donor who received a COVID-19 vaccine.

The chain employs TRBV6-5 and TRBJ2-3; D gene unclear. The CDR3 contains 13 residues. V was pared by 0 bases and J by 9 bases, with 10 bases between. Germline V gene lookup returns CDR1 MNHEY and CDR2 SVGAGI. CDR3 sequence reads: CASSYSRADTQYF. Here the CDR3 DNA reads TGTGCCAGCAGTTACTCCCGGGCTGACACGCAGTATTTT.

This CDR3 is CASSFQNTGELFF. The CDR3 nucleotides are TGTGCCAGCAGCTTTCAGAACACCGGGGAGCTGTTTTTT. V is TRBV5-6 and J is TRBJ2-2; no clear D. The CDR3 runs 13 residues. Trimming removed 2 bases at V and 1 base at J, with 3 bases between. CDR1 SGHDT and CDR2 YYEEEE come from the germline V gene.

The chain combines TRBV30 with TRBJ1-4; D gene unclear. CDR3 length equals 14 residues. Trimming shortened V by 1 base and J by 6 bases, and 12 bases separated the two germline ends. Per germline, CDR1 GTSNPN and CDR2 SVGIG (reference sequence). CDR3 region: CAWSGGNADEKLFF. In nucleotides, the CDR3 is TGTGCCTGGAGTGGGGGAAACGCGGATGAAAAACTGTTTTTT. The entire variable domain, with the rest obtained from reference TRBV30 and TRBJ1-4, is as follows: SQTIHQWPATLVQPVGSPLSLECTVEGTSNPNLYWYRQAAGRGLQLLFYSVGIGQISSEVPQNLSASRPQDRQFILSSKKLLLSDSGFYLCAWSGGNADEKLFFGSGTQLSVL.

The V gene is TRBV6-2 or TRBV6-3, the J gene TRBJ1-6; 7 positions agree with TRBD1. After removal of 4 bases from V and 4 bases from J, the junction contained 16 bases not matched to a gene. There are 19 residues in the CDR3. Germline assignment: CDR1 MNHEY and CDR2 SVGEGT. This CDR3 is CASSSRRQGITRYNSPLHF. CDR3 coding DNA: TGTGCCAGCAGTTCCCGCCGACAGGGAATAACACGGTATAATTCACCCCTCCACTTT.

The sample holds one count of this clone. CDR3 region: CASSNQGPTEAFF. The CDR3 DNA reads TGTGCCAGCAGTAATCAAGGGCCCACTGAAGCTTTCTTT. V is TRBV2 and J is TRBJ1-1; D call uncertain. This CDR3 has 13 residues. The V end was cut by 5 bases, the J end by 4 bases, with 11 bases between. Germline V lookup: CDR1 SNHLY, CDR2 FYNNEI. The variable domain in full, with the rest retrieved from reference TRBV2 and TRBJ1-1, is EPEVTQTPSHQVTQMGQEVILRCVPISNHLYFYWYRQILGQKVEFLVSFYNNEISEKSEIFDDQFSVERPDGSNFTLKIRSTKLEDSAMYFCASSNQGPTEAFFGQGTRLTVV.

The chain joins TRBV10-2 to TRBJ2-5; unclear D gene. This CDR3 spans 13 amino acids. Germline values: CDR1 WSHSY, CDR2 SAAADI. Trimming removed 2 bases from V and 1 base from J, with 5 bases in between. The CDR3 bases are TGCGCCAGCAGTGAGAACCGCCAAGAGACCCAGTACTTC. It translates to CASSENRQETQYF.

J is TRBJ2-2 and V is TRBV5-1, with D possibly matching TRBD1 (6 bases). Germline V gives CDR1 SGHRS, CDR2 YFSETQ. CDR3 size: 14 residues. The ends were cut back, 2 bases at V and 6 bases at J, with 11 bases in the middle. CDR3: CASSFQQGSGELFF. CDR3 DNA: TGCGCCAGCAGCTTCCAACAGGGATCCGGGGAGCTGTTTTTT.

This chain uses TRBV2 with TRBJ1-2; no clear D gene. CDR1 and CDR2 from the germline V gene are SNHLY and FYNNEI. The CDR3 is 14 residues long. V gave up 6 bases and J gave up 2 bases, with 13 bases separating them. This CDR3 is CASRPSTVNYGYTF. DNA of the CDR3: TGTGCCAGCAGGCCCTCGACTGTAAACTATGGCTACACCTTC. Full variable domain (outside the CDR3, taken from reference TRBV2 and TRBJ1-2): EPEVTQTPSHQVTQMGQEVILRCVPISNHLYFYWYRQILGQKVEFLVSFYNNEISEKSEIFDDQFSVERPDGSNFTLKIRSTKLEDSAMYFCASRPSTVNYGYTFGSGTRLTVV.